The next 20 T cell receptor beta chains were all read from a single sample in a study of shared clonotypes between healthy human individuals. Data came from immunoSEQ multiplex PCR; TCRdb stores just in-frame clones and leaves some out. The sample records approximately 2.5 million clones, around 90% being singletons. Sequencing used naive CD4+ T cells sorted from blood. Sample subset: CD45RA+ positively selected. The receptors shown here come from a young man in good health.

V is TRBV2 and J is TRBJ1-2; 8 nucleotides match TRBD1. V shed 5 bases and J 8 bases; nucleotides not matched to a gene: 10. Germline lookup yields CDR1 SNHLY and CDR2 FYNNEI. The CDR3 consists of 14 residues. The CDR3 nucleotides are TGTGCCAGCAGTTTCACAGGGGGGAAGGGCGGCTACACCTTC. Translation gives CASSFTGGKGGYTF.

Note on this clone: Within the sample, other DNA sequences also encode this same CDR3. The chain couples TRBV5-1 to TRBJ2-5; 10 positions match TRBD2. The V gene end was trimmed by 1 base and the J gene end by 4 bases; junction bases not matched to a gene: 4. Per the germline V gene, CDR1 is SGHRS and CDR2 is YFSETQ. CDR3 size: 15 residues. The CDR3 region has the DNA TGCGCCAGCAGCTTGCCTAGCGGGGGTGCAGAGACCCAGTACTTC. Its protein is CASSLPSGGAETQYF.

The CDR3 region has the DNA TGTGCCAGCAGTTTTCAAGGTCGGTTGAGCGGGGCGGGGACCGGGGAGCTGTTTTTT. Its protein is CASSFQGRLSGAGTGELFF. This chain uses TRBV27 with TRBJ2-2; 7 nucleotides agree with TRBD2. The CDR3 consists of 19 residues. Germline CDR1 reads MNHEY; CDR2 reads SMNVEV (reference sequence). Trimming removed 3 bases from V and 5 bases from J; junction bases left unmatched: 18.

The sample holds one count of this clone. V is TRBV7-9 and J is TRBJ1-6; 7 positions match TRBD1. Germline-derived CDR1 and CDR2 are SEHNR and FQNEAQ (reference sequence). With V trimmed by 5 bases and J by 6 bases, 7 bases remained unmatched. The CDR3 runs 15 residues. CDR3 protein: CASSPSRQGNSPLHF. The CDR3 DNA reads TGTGCCAGCAGCCCCTCACGACAGGGTAATTCACCCCTCCACTTT.

CDR3 coding DNA: TGTGCCAGCAGTATACTTGAGAAACAGCCCCAGCATTTT. Amino acids: CASSILEKQPQHF. V usage is TRBV2 and J usage is TRBJ1-5; D unresolved. Looked up from germline, CDR1 is SNHLY and CDR2 is FYNNEI. V lost 5 bases to trimming and J lost 7 bases, with 12 bases between them. There are 13 residues in the CDR3. Combining the CDR3 with reference TRBV2 and TRBJ1-5 gives the whole variable domain EPEVTQTPSHQVTQMGQEVILRCVPISNHLYFYWYRQILGQKVEFLVSFYNNEISEKSEIFDDQFSVERPDGSNFTLKIRSTKLEDSAMYFCASSILEKQPQHFGDGTRLSIL.

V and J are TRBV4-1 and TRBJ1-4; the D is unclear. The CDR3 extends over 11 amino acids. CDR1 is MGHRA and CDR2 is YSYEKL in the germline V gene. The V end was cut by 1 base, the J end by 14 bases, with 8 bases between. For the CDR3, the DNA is TGCGCCAGCAGCCAAGGGAACGGGCTGTTTTTT. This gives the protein CASSQGNGLFF.

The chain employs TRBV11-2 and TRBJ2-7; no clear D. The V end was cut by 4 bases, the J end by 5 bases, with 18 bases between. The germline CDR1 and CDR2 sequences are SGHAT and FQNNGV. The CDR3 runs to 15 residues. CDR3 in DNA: TGTGCCAGCAGCTCGGACGGCCCTTTAAGGAACGAGCAGTACTTC. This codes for CASSSDGPLRNEQYF.

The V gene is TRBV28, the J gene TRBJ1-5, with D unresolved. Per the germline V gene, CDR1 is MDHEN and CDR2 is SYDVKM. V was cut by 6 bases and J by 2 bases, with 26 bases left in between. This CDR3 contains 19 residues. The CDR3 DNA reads TGTGCCAGCAGCCCTTTGGGCCCCCTCTTTAATGTCGGCAATCAGCCCCAGCATTTT. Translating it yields CASSPLGPLFNVGNQPQHF.

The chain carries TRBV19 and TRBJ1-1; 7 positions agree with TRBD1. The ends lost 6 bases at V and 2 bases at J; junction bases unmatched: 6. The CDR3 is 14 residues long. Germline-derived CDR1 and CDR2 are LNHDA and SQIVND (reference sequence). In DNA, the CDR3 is TGTGCCAGTAGCCGTGGACAGGAAAACACTGAAGCTTTCTTT. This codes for CASSRGQENTEAFF.

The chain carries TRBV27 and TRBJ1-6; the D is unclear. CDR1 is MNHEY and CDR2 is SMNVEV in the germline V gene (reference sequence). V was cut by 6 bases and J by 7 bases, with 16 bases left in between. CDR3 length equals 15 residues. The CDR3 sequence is CASSGDPPGNSPLHF. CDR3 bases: TGTGCCAGCAGCGGTGACCCCCCTGGGAATTCACCCCTCCACTTT.

CDR3 nucleotide sequence: TGCGCCAGAGATAGGGGGGCGAGAGAGACCCAGTACTTC. Translated: CARDRGARETQYF. The chain uses TRBV10-1 and TRBJ2-5, with D perhaps matching TRBD1 or TRBD2 (6 bases each). V lost 9 bases, J lost 4 bases, and 15 bases lay in between. Germline assignment: CDR1 WNHNN and CDR2 SYGVQD (reference sequence). The CDR3 sequence is 13 residues long.

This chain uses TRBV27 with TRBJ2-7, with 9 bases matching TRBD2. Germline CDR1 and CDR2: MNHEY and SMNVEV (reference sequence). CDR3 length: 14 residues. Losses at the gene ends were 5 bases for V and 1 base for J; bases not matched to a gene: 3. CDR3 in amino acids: CASSASGASYEQYF. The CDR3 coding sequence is TGTGCCAGCAGTGCTAGCGGGGCTTCCTACGAGCAGTACTTC.

CDR3 sequence: CASSGGLVSDTQYF. The CDR3 DNA sequence: TGTGCCAGCAGTGGGGGACTAGTTTCAGATACGCAGTATTTT. This sequence joins TRBV6-1 and TRBJ2-3, with 8 bases that match TRBD2. The CDR3 consists of 14 residues. The ends lost 4 bases at V and 4 bases at J; junction bases unmatched: 4. The V gene's germline CDR1 is MNHNS and CDR2 SASEGT.

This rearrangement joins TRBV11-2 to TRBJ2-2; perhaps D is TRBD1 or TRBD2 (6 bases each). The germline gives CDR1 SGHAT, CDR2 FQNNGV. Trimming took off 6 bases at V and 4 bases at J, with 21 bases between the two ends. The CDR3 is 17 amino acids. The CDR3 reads CASRSTGTLGGTGELFF. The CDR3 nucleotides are TGTGCCAGCAGGTCTACAGGGACCCTCGGGGGCACCGGGGAGCTGTTTTTT.

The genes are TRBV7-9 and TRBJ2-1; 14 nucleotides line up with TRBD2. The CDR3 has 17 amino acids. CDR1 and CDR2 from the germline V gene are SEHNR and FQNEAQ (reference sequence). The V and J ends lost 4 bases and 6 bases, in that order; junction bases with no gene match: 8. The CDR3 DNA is TGTGCCAGCAGCTCCCGACTAGCGGGGGGGCCCGGCAATGAGCAGTTCTTC. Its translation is CASSSRLAGGPGNEQFF.

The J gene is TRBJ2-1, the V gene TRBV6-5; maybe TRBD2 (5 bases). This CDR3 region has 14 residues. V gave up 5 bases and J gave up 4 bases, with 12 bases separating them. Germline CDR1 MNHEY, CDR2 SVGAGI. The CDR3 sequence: CASSEVSGYNEQFF. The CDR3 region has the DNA TGTGCCAGCAGTGAGGTGAGCGGATACAATGAGCAGTTCTTC.

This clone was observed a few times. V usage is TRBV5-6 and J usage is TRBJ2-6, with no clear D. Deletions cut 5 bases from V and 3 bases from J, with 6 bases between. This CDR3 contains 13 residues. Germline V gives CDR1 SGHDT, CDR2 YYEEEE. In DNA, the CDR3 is TGTGCCAGCAGTCCTTATGGGGCCAACGTCCTGACTTTC. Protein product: CASSPYGANVLTF.

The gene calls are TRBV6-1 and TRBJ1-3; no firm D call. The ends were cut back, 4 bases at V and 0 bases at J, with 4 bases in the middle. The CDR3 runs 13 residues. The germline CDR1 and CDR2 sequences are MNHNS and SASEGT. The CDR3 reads CASSAGSGNTIYF. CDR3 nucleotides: TGTGCCAGCAGTGCGGGCTCTGGAAACACCATATATTTT.

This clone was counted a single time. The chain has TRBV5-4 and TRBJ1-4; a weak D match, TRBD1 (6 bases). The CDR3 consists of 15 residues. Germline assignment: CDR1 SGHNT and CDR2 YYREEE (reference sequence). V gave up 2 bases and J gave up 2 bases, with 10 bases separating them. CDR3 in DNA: TGTGCCAGCAGCTTAGGGGGGGAGACTAATGAAAAACTGTTTTTT. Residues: CASSLGGETNEKLFF.

The CDR3 sequence is CASSERGGGGYTF. For the CDR3, the DNA is TGTGCCAGCAGTGAACGTGGGGGTGGAGGCTACACCTTC. The chain links TRBV6-1 to TRBJ1-2; possible D gene TRBD1, 5 bases. There are 13 residues in the CDR3. CDR1 MNHNS and CDR2 SASEGT come from the germline V gene. The germline V and J ends were trimmed by 2 bases and 8 bases, with 12 bases remaining between them.